Below, 24 T cell receptor beta chains from the same sample are listed, as sequenced in a study of blood T cell repertoires in COVID-19. Some clones are missing from TCRdb's copy, which holds only in-frame ones; the method was immunoSEQ multiplex PCR. In the table there are fewer than 350,000 clones, about 89% of which are singletons. Sequenced input: peripheral blood. Receptors originate from a man in his forties with active or convalescent COVID-19.

This clone turned up a few times. The rearrangement uses TRBV9 and TRBJ1-1; D call uncertain. The CDR3 has 14 residues. Germline V gene data show CDR1 as SGDLS and CDR2 as YYNGEE. The germline V and J ends were trimmed by 0 bases and 1 base, with 7 bases remaining between them. The CDR3 sequence: CASSVGDWNTEAFF. CDR3 sequence (DNA): TGTGCCAGCAGCGTAGGTGACTGGAACACTGAAGCTTTCTTT.

V gene TRBV5-4 combines with J gene TRBJ2-5; 8 nucleotides line up with TRBD1. With 2 bases clipped from V and 3 bases from J, the junction kept 9 bases outside the gene matches. CDR1 is SGHNT, CDR2 YYREEE, per germline (reference sequence). This CDR3 comprises 16 residues. CDR3 in amino acids: CASSFRDRSGKETQYF. CDR3 DNA sequence: TGTGCCAGCAGCTTCAGGGACAGGAGTGGTAAAGAGACCCAGTACTTC.

This clone was counted once. The genes are TRBV28 and TRBJ2-1; D is possibly TRBD1 (8 bases). V lost 5 bases, J lost 1 base, and 15 bases lay in between. This CDR3 is 16 amino acids long. Germline lookup yields CDR1 MDHEN and CDR2 SYDVKM. The CDR3 is CASSTGGGVSYNEQFF. The CDR3 region has the DNA TGTGCCAGCAGTACAGGGGGAGGGGTGTCCTACAATGAGCAGTTCTTC.

This clone was counted a few times. V usage is TRBV29-1 and J usage is TRBJ2-7, with unresolved D. Germline V gives CDR1 SQVTM, CDR2 ANQGSEA. With 6 bases removed from V and 6 bases from J, the gap between germline ends came to 9 bases. The CDR3 has 10 amino acids. CDR3: CSVRVGEQYF. As DNA, the CDR3 is TGCAGCGTACGGGTTGGCGAGCAGTACTTC.

The CDR3 DNA sequence: TGTGCCAGCAGTTACCCCGGACAACAAGAGACCCAGTACTTC. Translating gives CASSYPGQQETQYF. The gene calls are TRBV6-5 and TRBJ2-5; perhaps TRBD1 as D (5 bases). Germline V gives CDR1 MNHEY, CDR2 SVGAGI. This CDR3 spans 14 amino acids. The V gene lost 2 bases and the J gene lost 2 bases, with 9 bases spanning the gap.

This clone was detected only once. This chain uses TRBV28 with TRBJ2-1; 7 bases fit TRBD1. The CDR3 consists of 14 residues. After removal of 6 bases from V and 4 bases from J, the junction contained 6 bases not matched to a gene. CDR1 is MDHEN, CDR2 SYDVKM, per germline. The CDR3 bases are TGTGCCAGCAGCTGGGACAGCCCTTACAATGAGCAGTTCTTC. Encoded protein: CASSWDSPYNEQFF.

The V call is TRBV6-4, the J call TRBJ2-1; TRBD2 agrees at 11 bases. The CDR3 extends over 14 amino acids. Germline loops: CDR1 MRHNA, CDR2 SNTAGT. Trimming removed 5 bases from V and 8 bases from J; junction bases left unmatched: 5. The CDR3 DNA is TGTGCCAGCAGTCCTCTAGCGGGAGGTTATGAGCAGTTCTTC. Translated, it gives CASSPLAGGYEQFF.

The chain links TRBV29-1 to TRBJ2-7; maybe TRBD2 (5 bases). The CDR3 has 12 amino acids. Germline lookup yields CDR1 SQVTM and CDR2 ANQGSEA. The V gene lost 4 bases and the J gene lost 4 bases, with 11 bases spanning the gap. In nucleotides, the CDR3 is TGCAGCGTTGGAGAAGGGAGATACGAGCAGTACTTC. The encoded protein is CSVGEGRYEQYF.

The chain joins TRBV18 to TRBJ2-7, with 9 bases lining up with TRBD2. The germline V gene encodes CDR1 KGHSH and CDR2 LQKENI. This CDR3 is 15 amino acids long. Trimming took 5 bases from V and 4 from J; bases not matched to a gene: 9. The CDR3 DNA reads TGTGCCAGCTCATCCGGGGGTAGCGGGAGATACGAGCAGTACTTC. This sequence encodes CASSSGGSGRYEQYF.

The genes are TRBV27 and TRBJ2-1, with TRBD2 identical over 8 bases. Germline lookup yields CDR1 MNHEY and CDR2 SMNVEV (reference sequence). Trimming took 5 bases from V and 2 from J; bases not matched to a gene: 8. The CDR3 has 16 residues. CDR3 coding DNA: TGTGCCAGCAGTCTCCCAGGCGGGGGGCCCTACAATGAGCAGTTCTTC. It codes for CASSLPGGGPYNEQFF.

A few counts support this clone. V is TRBV7-9 and J is TRBJ2-1; 8 bases match TRBD2. The CDR3 loop spans 14 amino acids. J lost 10 bases, V lost 5 bases, and 10 bases had no gene match. Germline assignment: CDR1 SEHNR and CDR2 FQNEAQ (reference sequence). CDR3 coding DNA: TGTGCCAGCAGCGGGCGGACTAGCAGGTTAGAGCAGTTCTTC. This encodes CASSGRTSRLEQFF.

The chain uses TRBV5-1 and TRBJ2-1; 10 positions match TRBD2. The CDR3 contains 16 residues. Germline V gene lookup returns CDR1 SGHRS and CDR2 YFSETQ. V shed 4 bases, J shed 1 base, and the junction held 5 bases outside the gene matches. This CDR3 reads CASSKGLALSYNEQFF. The CDR3 DNA is TGCGCCAGCAGCAAGGGACTAGCGTTATCCTACAATGAGCAGTTCTTC. Full variable domain (rest looked up from reference TRBV5-1 and TRBJ2-1): KAGVTQTPRYLIKTRGQQVTLSCSPISGHRSVSWYQQTPGQGLQFLFEYFSETQRNKGNFPGRFSGRQFSNSRSEMNVSTLELGDSALYLCASSKGLALSYNEQFFGPGTRLTVL.

This clone appeared once. The rearrangement joins TRBV28 to TRBJ2-5, with a possible D match to TRBD1 (5 bases). Germline V gene lookup returns CDR1 MDHEN and CDR2 SYDVKM. CDR3 length: 17 residues. V lost 2 bases and J lost 5, with 21 bases in between. The CDR3 loop is CASSLGAGSRARETQYF. For the CDR3, the DNA is TGTGCCAGCAGTTTAGGGGCCGGCTCAAGGGCCCGGGAGACCCAGTACTTC.

J is TRBJ2-2 and V is TRBV18, with a tentative D call TRBD2 (5 bases). Trimming took 2 bases from V and 5 from J, leaving 12 bases between them. This CDR3 is 15 amino acids long. The germline V gene has CDR1 KGHSH and CDR2 LQKENI. CDR3 amino acids: CASSPRSGGTGELFF. Here the CDR3 DNA reads TGTGCCAGCTCACCAAGGTCAGGAGGAACCGGGGAGCTGTTTTTT.

The chain uses TRBV25-1 and TRBJ2-1, with TRBD1 matching over 8 bases. CDR1 and CDR2 (germline): MGHDK, SYGVNS. The length of the CDR3 is 15 residues. Germline trimming cut 3 bases from V and 8 bases from J; bases unmatched to any gene: 9. The CDR3 is CASSDLQGDLDEQFF. The CDR3 DNA reads as TGTGCCAGCAGTGACCTACAGGGGGATCTGGATGAGCAGTTCTTC.

This chain joins TRBV5-4 and TRBJ2-2; 8 bases map to TRBD2. The CDR3 spans 16 residues. The trim removed 1 base at V and 6 bases at J, leaving 8 bases unmatched. Germline V gives CDR1 SGHNT, CDR2 YYREEE (reference sequence). CDR3 sequence: CASSLRAGAFSGELFF. The CDR3 DNA reads as TGTGCCAGCAGCTTGCGAGCGGGAGCTTTTTCCGGGGAGCTGTTTTTT.

The chain links TRBV29-1 to TRBJ1-1, with TRBD1 as a possible D gene (6 bases). The CDR3 loop spans 16 amino acids. CDR1 and CDR2 from the germline V gene are SQVTM and ANQGSEA. The ends were cut back, 2 bases at V and 6 bases at J, with 22 bases in the middle. The CDR3 DNA sequence: TGCAGCGTTGAAAAGTGGGCTGACAGGAGGATGGCTGAAGCTTTCTTT. This translates into CSVEKWADRRMAEAFF.

The rearrangement links TRBV12-3 or TRBV12-4 to TRBJ1-5; D gene unclear. There are 13 residues in the CDR3. Trimming left V 1 base short and J 5 bases short, with 6 bases between. Here the CDR3 reads CASSLGADQPQHF. The CDR3 DNA reads TGTGCCAGCAGTTTAGGAGCGGATCAGCCCCAGCATTTT.

This rearrangement joins TRBV19 to TRBJ1-2; 7 bases agree with TRBD1. The CDR3 runs 15 residues. Germline V CDR1 and CDR2: LNHDA, SQIVND (reference sequence). V dropped 3 bases and J dropped 8; count of bases not matched to a gene: 12. The CDR3 loop reads CASSMAQGVKTGYTF. CDR3 nucleotides: TGTGCCAGTAGTATGGCCCAGGGGGTTAAAACGGGCTACACCTTC.

The gene calls are TRBV2 and TRBJ2-1; possible D gene TRBD2, 7 bases. Between the trimmed V and J ends, which lost 3 bases and 7 bases, there was a span of 22 bases. This CDR3 is built from 17 residues. Germline V gene data show CDR1 as SNHLY and CDR2 as FYNNEI. The CDR3 DNA follows: TGTGCCAGCAGTGATGTGCGGGGGCAGGGTGGGACGAATGAGCAGTTCTTC. Amino acids: CASSDVRGQGGTNEQFF.

This chain links TRBV6-1 with TRBJ1-2, with 10 bases identical to TRBD1. J was trimmed by 5 bases and V by 4 bases; bases with no gene match: 7. The CDR3 runs to 15 residues. The germline gives CDR1 MNHNS, CDR2 SASEGT. DNA of the CDR3: TGTGCCAGCAGTGGCGGACAGGGGGAAAGATATGGCTACACCTTC. It yields the protein CASSGGQGERYGYTF.

This clone was recorded only once. The V and J genes are TRBV5-1 and TRBJ1-5, with D tentatively TRBD1 (6 bases). Germline V gene sequence: CDR1 SGHRS, CDR2 YFSETQ. The CDR3 runs 14 residues. V was clipped by 4 bases and J by 7 bases, with 15 bases between them. The CDR3 reads CASSPLGQGQPQHF. As DNA, the CDR3 is TGCGCCAGCAGCCCGCTCGGGCAGGGGCAGCCCCAGCATTTT.

There are a few counts of this clone. J is TRBJ2-2 and V is TRBV6-5; TRBD2 might be the D (6 bases). Deletions cut 7 bases from V and 7 bases from J, with 10 bases between. Germline V gene lookup returns CDR1 MNHEY and CDR2 SVGAGI. CDR3 size: 12 residues. CDR3 loop: CASIHSGGELFF. The CDR3 DNA sequence: TGTGCCAGCATTCATAGCGGCGGGGAGCTGTTTTTT.

The gene calls are TRBV12-5 and TRBJ2-3; a weak D match, TRBD2 (6 bases). This CDR3 has 13 amino acids. Trimming stripped 4 bases from V and 6 bases from J, with 11 bases between. The V gene's germline CDR1 is LGHNT and CDR2 FRNRAP. The CDR3 loop reads CASGSRRGDTQYF. The CDR3 DNA reads as TGTGCTAGTGGTTCGAGGAGGGGTGATACGCAGTATTTT.